These T cell receptor beta chains were read from a single sample in a study of human T cells and chemical hapten exposure. TCRdb independently ran MiXCR on the RACE reads; one entry per CDR3 protein. The data show about 80,000 distinct CDR3 sequences, about 9.4% seen once. The starting material was whole blood, obtained in connection with sensitization to the hapten diphenylcyclopropenone (DPC). The receptors here all came from a woman aged 45 to 65 with alopecia areata. Some clones in this sample may be carry-over from other donors' samples. The conserved cysteine and the conserved F or W are not part of the CDR3 here.

V: TRBV18; J: TRBJ2-3; CDR3: ASSPTSGRGTDTQY
V: TRBV9; J: TRBJ1-6; CDR3: ASSVGGAPPLH
V: TRBV5-4; J: TRBJ2-5; CDR3: ASSSSFPGSETQY
V: TRBV14; J: TRBJ1-1; CDR3: ASSQTGGARTEAF
V: TRBV7-6; J: TRBJ2-7; CDR3: VSSPGLAGYEQY
V: TRBV6-1; J: TRBJ1-1; CDR3: ASEYRGQSTEAF
V: TRBV13; J: TRBJ1-4; CDR3: ASSFGTAEKLF
V: TRBV27; J: TRBJ1-1; CDR3: ASSYSTLTEAF
V: TRBV7-7; J: TRBJ2-7; CDR3: ASSLGGGGYEQY
V: TRBV25-1; J: TRBJ1-1; CDR3: ASRGLGNTEAF
V: TRBV28; J: TRBJ2-1; CDR3: ASSLWVPNEQF
V: TRBV6-1; J: TRBJ1-5; CDR3: VSSGTGNAPQH
V: TRBV6-2/TRBV6-3; J: TRBJ1-1; CDR3: ASSSTGRGNTEAF
V: TRBV5-1; J: TRBJ2-7; CDR3: ASSSGTRENEQY
V: TRBV12-3/TRBV12-4; J: TRBJ2-4; CDR3: ASSLDAKNIQY
V: TRBV5-1; J: TRBJ2-6; CDR3: ASSLAGRAGANVLT
V: TRBV11-3; J: TRBJ2-2; CDR3: ASSLVGELF
V: TRBV11-2; J: TRBJ1-1; CDR3: ASSSLRRDRGGSTEAF
V: TRBV18; J: TRBJ1-5; CDR3: ASSPGRGGNQPQH
V: TRBV5-1; J: TRBJ2-3; CDR3: ASSLVSGKDTQY
V: TRBV5-1; J: TRBJ2-1; CDR3: ASSLDSSGSGDEQF
V: TRBV11-2; J: TRBJ2-1; CDR3: ASSRSAEHNEQF
V: TRBV27; J: TRBJ2-3; CDR3: ATKLGGGTDTQY
V: TRBV7-9; J: TRBJ2-1; CDR3: ASSSGLAGVVEQF
V: TRBV18; J: TRBJ2-3; CDR3: ASSPLRQDLTDTQY
V: TRBV9; J: TRBJ1-1; CDR3: ASSPRQGGNTEAF
V: TRBV6-2/TRBV6-3; J: TRBJ1-5; CDR3: ASSFVSQSNQPQH
V: TRBV20-1; J: TRBJ2-1; CDR3: SARHLFEGVNNEQF
V: TRBV2; J: TRBJ1-1; CDR3: ASRAGQHTEAF
V: TRBV7-2; J: TRBJ2-3; CDR3: ASTTSGAGSDTQY
V: TRBV4-3; J: TRBJ2-1; CDR3: ASSPRTASYNEQF
V: TRBV6-2/TRBV6-3; J: TRBJ1-5; CDR3: ASTSGQLFGGPQH
V: TRBV7-2; J: TRBJ1-2; CDR3: ASSLWNRGANYGYT
V: TRBV5-5; J: TRBJ1-5; CDR3: ASSLDRGGRGNQPQH
V: TRBV7-2; J: TRBJ2-3; CDR3: ASSLVSGSTDTQY
V: TRBV2; J: TRBJ2-7; CDR3: ASSEPPNYLSYEQY
V: TRBV20-1; J: TRBJ2-5; CDR3: SARVRETQY
V: TRBV12-3/TRBV12-4; J: TRBJ1-1; CDR3: ASSVGQGNTEAF
V: TRBV2; J: TRBJ2-1; CDR3: ASGGNLPGSYNEQF
V: TRBV20-1; J: TRBJ1-5; CDR3: SAQAANQPQH
V: TRBV21-1; J: TRBJ1-1; CDR3: ASSRRTGMNTEAF
V: TRBV6-2/TRBV6-3; J: TRBJ1-2; CDR3: ASSSLRGSFYGYT
V: TRBV12-3/TRBV12-4; J: TRBJ2-1; CDR3: ASSSWTSDYNEQF
V: TRBV12-3/TRBV12-4; J: TRBJ1-2; CDR3: ASSLGGQNYGYT
V: TRBV11-2; J: TRBJ2-1; CDR3: ASSPKGLAGTQNNEQF
V: TRBV7-6; J: TRBJ2-1; CDR3: ASGRDSYNEQF
V: TRBV20-1; J: TRBJ2-3; CDR3: SARGVAASTDTQY
V: TRBV4-1; J: TRBJ2-5; CDR3: TSSQAAGVQETQY
V: TRBV28; J: TRBJ1-6; CDR3: ASSLLQEGNSPLH
V: TRBV28; J: TRBJ1-5; CDR3: ASSALREPFEPQH
V: TRBV6-1; J: TRBJ1-1; CDR3: ASSVTGNTEAF
V: TRBV20-1; J: TRBJ2-5; CDR3: SAQAGETQY
V: TRBV6-2/TRBV6-3; J: TRBJ2-7; CDR3: ATRLAGREQY
V: TRBV7-3; J: TRBJ1-5; CDR3: ASSLGQAQPQH
V: TRBV7-2; J: TRBJ1-5; CDR3: ASSSPGQGGQPQH